The clone carrying this T cell receptor (beta chain) occurred many times. Its specificity is unknown. V was clipped by 6 bases and J by 1 base, with 7 bases between them. Germline V lookup: CDR1 SNHLY, CDR2 FYNNEI. CDR3 size: 13 residues. Breast cancer patients provided tissue from their axillary draining lymph nodes. MiXCR was run by TCRdb on the multiplex PCR reads, yielding one entry per CDR3 protein. The data hold about 200,000 distinct CDR3 sequences, with approximately 31% observed a single time. The sample originates from a study of breast tumors, draining lymph nodes, adjacent tissues. Study-level results: Tumor T cell lymph node origin was a supported hypothesis, not proven. Tumors had less TCR diversity than lymph nodes, more than nontumor tissue.

Sequencing was carried out using axillary lymph node tissue. The chain employs TRBV2 and TRBJ1-5; a possible D gene is TRBD1 (5 bases). This TCR was sampled from a female donor with breast cancer. Some clones in this sample may be carry-over from other donors' samples. Written as DNA, the CDR3 is TGTGCCAGCAGAAGACAGAGCAATCAGCCCCAGCATTTT. This sequence encodes CASRRQSNQPQHF.